Listed here are 24 T cell receptor beta chains from one sample, sequenced in a study of T cell responses to AZD1222 COVID-19 vaccine. Some clones are missing from TCRdb's copy, which holds only in-frame ones; the method was immunoSEQ multiplex PCR. The sample has fewer than 150,000 clones; 88% are singletons. The sample here was peripheral blood, taken on day 0 of AZD1222 vaccination. Receptors were obtained from an adult in good health.

The V and J genes are TRBV11-2 and TRBJ1-2; tentative D call: TRBD1 (6 bases). The germline V gene has CDR1 SGHAT and CDR2 FQNNGV. This CDR3 is 14 amino acids long. The V and J ends lost 1 base and 5 bases respectively, with 11 bases between them. CDR3 sequence reads: CASSLVGQGYGYTF. The CDR3 DNA follows: TGTGCCAGCAGCTTAGTAGGTCAGGGGTATGGCTACACCTTC.

This chain uses TRBV7-9 with TRBJ2-1, with 7 positions matching TRBD2. Germline assignment: CDR1 SEHNR and CDR2 FQNEAQ (reference sequence). CDR3 size: 12 residues. V shed 5 bases, J shed 9 bases, and the junction held 4 bases outside the gene matches. The CDR3 DNA follows: TGTGCCAGCAGCGAGACTAGCTCTGAGCAGTTCTTC. Translation gives CASSETSSEQFF.

The V call is TRBV14, the J call TRBJ1-1; D is uncertain. V lost 3 bases to trimming and J lost 8 bases, with 7 bases between them. CDR1 and CDR2 (germline): SGHDN, FVKESK. CDR3 length equals 11 residues. This chain's CDR3 is CASSHTREAFF. The DNA for the CDR3 is TGTGCCAGCAGCCATACAAGAGAAGCTTTCTTT.

The chain recombines TRBV5-1 with TRBJ2-7; 7 bases are shared with TRBD1. This CDR3 is 15 amino acids long. Germline V CDR1 and CDR2: SGHRS, YFSETQ. Trimming cost V 3 bases and J 2 bases; bases outside gene matches: 8. DNA of the CDR3: TGCGCCAGCAGCTCGATGACAGGGTTCGCCTACGAGCAGTACTTC. As protein: CASSSMTGFAYEQYF.

The chain combines TRBV28 with TRBJ2-3; unclear D gene. The length of the CDR3 is 16 residues. Trimming shortened V by 2 bases and J by 0 bases, and 12 bases separated the two germline ends. CDR1 and CDR2 from the germline V gene are MDHEN and SYDVKM. DNA of the CDR3: TGTGCCAGCAGTTTACTGGTGGTGGTAAGCACAGATACGCAGTATTTT. Translation gives CASSLLVVVSTDTQYF.

The J gene is TRBJ2-7, the V gene TRBV12-3 or TRBV12-4, with no clear D. CDR3 length: 11 amino acids. The V and J ends lost 2 bases and 5 bases respectively, with 4 bases between them. The CDR3: CASSLLDEQYF. The CDR3 DNA reads TGTGCCAGCAGTTTATTGGACGAGCAGTACTTC.

The V call is TRBV5-6, the J call TRBJ2-2, with D tentatively TRBD2 (6 bases). Deletions cut 2 bases from V and 7 bases from J, with 15 bases between. CDR3 length equals 15 residues. Germline V gives CDR1 SGHDT, CDR2 YYEEEE. CDR3 DNA sequence: TGTGCCAGCAGCTTTGGGACTTCGGGCAACGGGGAGCTGTTTTTT. Its translation is CASSFGTSGNGELFF.

The rearrangement uses TRBV28 and TRBJ1-3; a weak D match, TRBD1 (6 bases). The CDR3 is made up of 15 amino acids. V was pared by 6 bases and J by 8 bases, with 20 bases between. Germline-derived CDR1 and CDR2 are MDHEN and SYDVKM. Here the CDR3 reads CASSSSGRGEDTIYF. The CDR3 region has the DNA TGTGCCAGCAGCTCCTCGGGCAGGGGCGAGGACACCATATATTTT.

This clone occurred once. The V and J genes are TRBV7-2 and TRBJ1-1, with D tentatively TRBD1 (5 bases). Between the trimmed V and J ends, which lost 3 bases and 2 bases, there was a span of 10 bases. This CDR3 contains 14 residues. In germline, CDR1 is SGHTA, CDR2 FQGNSA. CDR3 residues: CASSFLRTNTEAFF. The CDR3 nucleotides are TGTGCCAGCAGCTTCCTGAGGACAAACACTGAAGCTTTCTTT.

This clone was picked up one time. The chain links TRBV6-5 to TRBJ1-2; tentatively, D is TRBD1 (5 bases). The CDR3 is made up of 14 amino acids. Germline V lookup: CDR1 MNHEY, CDR2 SVGAGI. V shed 5 bases and J shed 1 base, with 11 bases lying between them. The CDR3 nucleotides are TGTGCCAGCAGTACTACGACAGATAACTATGGCTACACCTTC. This translates into CASSTTTDNYGYTF.

The chain combines TRBV6-5 with TRBJ1-1; D possibly corresponds to TRBD1 (6 bases). This CDR3 is 15 amino acids long. The V gene lost 6 bases and the J gene lost 3 bases, with 17 bases spanning the gap. The germline V gene has CDR1 MNHEY and CDR2 SVGAGI. The DNA of the CDR3 is TGTGCCAGCAGCCTCGCGTGGCGACAGGACACTGAAGCTTTCTTT. It translates to CASSLAWRQDTEAFF.

This clone has only one observation. The chain has TRBV7-9 and TRBJ1-1; D remains unclear. Germline CDR1 SEHNR, CDR2 FQNEAQ (reference sequence). The CDR3 runs to 12 residues. The V gene lost 2 bases and the J gene lost 4 bases, with 5 bases spanning the gap. The CDR3 DNA reads as TGTGCCAGCAGCTTAATGATCACTGAAGCTTTCTTT. Encoded protein: CASSLMITEAFF.

This sequence joins TRBV7-9 and TRBJ1-2, with 8 bases lining up with TRBD1. Germline CDR1 and CDR2: SEHNR and FQNEAQ (reference sequence). V gave up 5 bases and J gave up 7 bases; unmatched junction bases: 12. The CDR3 spans 15 residues. Here the CDR3 DNA reads TGTGCCAGCAGCCCTTCAGCGGCAGGGGGCTTTGGCTACACCTTC. This translates into CASSPSAAGGFGYTF.

This clone has a handful of counts. This chain joins TRBV6-5 and TRBJ1-2; the D gene is possibly TRBD1 (5 bases). Germline CDR1 reads MNHEY; CDR2 reads SVGAGI. V gave up 2 bases and J gave up 2 bases, with 9 bases separating them. The CDR3 has 14 residues. The CDR3 protein is CASSYDSKNYGYTF. The CDR3, as DNA: TGTGCCAGCAGTTACGACAGCAAGAACTATGGCTACACCTTC.

This sequence joins TRBV18 and TRBJ1-1; D unresolved. Germline values: CDR1 KGHSH, CDR2 LQKENI. With 0 bases removed from V and 2 bases from J, the gap between germline ends came to 7 bases. The CDR3 is 14 residues long. The CDR3 reads CASSPPGLNTEAFF. The CDR3, as DNA: TGTGCCAGCTCACCACCGGGTCTCAACACTGAAGCTTTCTTT.

This chain joins TRBV5-6 and TRBJ2-5; D is unclear. Trimming left V 0 bases short and J 5 bases short, with 14 bases between. From germline, CDR1 is SGHDT and CDR2 YYEEEE. CDR3 length equals 15 residues. CDR3 sequence reads: CASSLEARPRETQYF. The CDR3 coding sequence is TGTGCCAGCAGCTTGGAGGCCCGGCCCAGGGAGACCCAGTACTTC.

V usage is TRBV18 and J usage is TRBJ1-4; 10 positions match TRBD1. In germline, CDR1 is KGHSH, CDR2 LQKENI. With V trimmed by 3 bases and J by 10 bases, 5 bases remained unmatched. This CDR3 is 14 amino acids long. The CDR3 DNA reads as TGTGCCAGCTCACCCGGACAGGGGGAGAGAAAACTGTTTTTT. This gives the protein CASSPGQGERKLFF.

The CDR3 nucleotides are TGTGCCAGCAGCTTGGGGAGGGGCCAGAACACTGAAGCTTTCTTT. This gives the protein CASSLGRGQNTEAFF. The rearrangement links TRBV5-6 to TRBJ1-1; D is perhaps TRBD1 (5 bases). V lost 0 bases, J lost 1 base, and 10 bases lay in between. CDR1 is SGHDT, CDR2 YYEEEE, per germline. This CDR3 is 15 amino acids long.

The CDR3 sequence is CASSTAGWDTGELFF. For the CDR3, the DNA is TGTGCCAGCAGTACGGCAGGGTGGGACACCGGGGAGCTGTTTTTT. V usage is TRBV6-2 or TRBV6-3 and J usage is TRBJ2-2, with a possible D match to TRBD1 (5 bases). Germline V gene data show CDR1 as MNHEY and CDR2 as SVGEGT. This CDR3 region has 15 residues. V shed 5 bases and J shed 3 bases, with 13 bases lying between them.

The chain joins TRBV19 to TRBJ2-1; 9 nucleotides match TRBD1. Germline CDR1 and CDR2: LNHDA and SQIVND (reference sequence). The CDR3 is made up of 17 amino acids. Losses at the gene ends were 5 bases for V and 3 bases for J; bases not matched to a gene: 11. CDR3 loop: CASSLRSPGQGYNEQFF. The CDR3 bases are TGTGCCAGTAGTCTACGGTCTCCGGGACAGGGCTACAATGAGCAGTTCTTC. The whole variable domain, filled in from reference TRBV19 and TRBJ2-1, reads DGGITQSPKYLFRKEGQNVTLSCEQNLNHDAMYWYRQDPGQGLRLIYYSQIVNDFQKGDIAEGYSVSREKKESFPLTVTSAQKNPTAFYLCASSLRSPGQGYNEQFFGPGTRLTVL.

This clone has more than one count but fewer than ten. CDR3 region: CASSYSGGRHTTEAFF. The CDR3 DNA reads TGTGCCAGCAGTTACTCGGGGGGGAGGCACACCACTGAAGCTTTCTTT. The genes are TRBV6-6 and TRBJ1-1; possibly TRBD1 for D (5 bases). V was trimmed by 0 bases and J by 4 bases, leaving 15 bases between them. This CDR3 is built from 16 residues. CDR1 MNHNY and CDR2 SVGAGI come from the germline V gene (reference sequence).

This chain connects TRBV2 to TRBJ2-1; a weak D match, TRBD1 (6 bases). The CDR3 consists of 14 residues. Germline lookup yields CDR1 SNHLY and CDR2 FYNNEI. Trimming shortened V by 3 bases and J by 2 bases, and 8 bases separated the two germline ends. The CDR3 here is CASSDTGTYNEQFF. CDR3 bases: TGTGCCAGCAGTGATACAGGGACCTACAATGAGCAGTTCTTC.

V is TRBV29-1 and J is TRBJ1-4; D gene uncertain. The V end lost 3 bases, the J end lost 10 bases, and 12 bases lay between the germline ends. Germline V CDR1 and CDR2: SQVTM, ANQGSEA. This CDR3 spans 12 amino acids. This chain's CDR3 is CSVESGFGKLFF. In DNA form, the CDR3 reads TGCAGCGTTGAGTCGGGGTTTGGAAAACTGTTTTTT.

V is TRBV7-2 and J is TRBJ1-5; D call uncertain. Trimming removed 7 bases from V and 1 base from J, with 11 bases in between. Germline V gene sequence: CDR1 SGHTA, CDR2 FQGNSA. The CDR3 has 14 amino acids. The DNA for the CDR3 is TGTGCCAGCACAACGGACGGGAGCAATCAGCCCCAGCATTTT. This codes for CASTTDGSNQPQHF.